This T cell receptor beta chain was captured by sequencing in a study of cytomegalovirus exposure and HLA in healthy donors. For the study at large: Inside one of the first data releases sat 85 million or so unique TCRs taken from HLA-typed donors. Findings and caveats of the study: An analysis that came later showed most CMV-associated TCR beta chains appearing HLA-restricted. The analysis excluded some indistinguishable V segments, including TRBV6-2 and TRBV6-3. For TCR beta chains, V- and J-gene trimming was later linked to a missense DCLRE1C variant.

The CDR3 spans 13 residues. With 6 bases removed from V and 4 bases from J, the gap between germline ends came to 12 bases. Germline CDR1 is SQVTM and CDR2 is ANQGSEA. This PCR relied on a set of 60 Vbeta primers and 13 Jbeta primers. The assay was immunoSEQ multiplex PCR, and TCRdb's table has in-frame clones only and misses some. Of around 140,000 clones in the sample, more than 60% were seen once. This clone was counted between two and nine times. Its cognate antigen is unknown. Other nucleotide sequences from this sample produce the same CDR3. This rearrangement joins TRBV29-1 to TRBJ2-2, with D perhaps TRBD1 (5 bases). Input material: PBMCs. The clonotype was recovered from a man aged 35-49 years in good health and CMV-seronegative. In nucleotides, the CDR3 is TGCAGCGTAGGGCAGGGAACCACCGGGGAGCTGTTTTTT. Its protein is CSVGQGTTGELFF.